This T cell receptor beta chain was found in a study of T cell responses to AZD1222 COVID-19 vaccine. The table came from immunoSEQ multiplex PCR; TCRdb's copy has only in-frame clones and leaves some out. The sample includes over 90,000 clones, around 91% of them seen just once. Sequencing was performed on peripheral blood, taken on day 0 of AZD1222 vaccination. This TCR was recovered from an adult in good health.

The CDR3 reads CAWSRQPTYNEQFF. CDR3 DNA sequence: TGTGCCTGGAGCCGGCAGCCTACCTACAATGAGCAGTTCTTC. The chain has TRBV30 and TRBJ2-1; D remains unclear. Germline V lookup: CDR1 GTSNPN, CDR2 SVGIG (reference sequence). Trimming pared 3 bases from V and 2 bases from J, leaving 11 bases between. CDR3 length equals 14 residues.